This T cell receptor (beta chain) derives from a study of patients and donors after allogeneic stem cell transplantation. The germline CDR1 and CDR2 sequences are SGHTA and FQGNSA. CDR3 length equals 15 residues. V lost 5 bases and J lost 5; bases outside the gene matches: 6. TCRdb itself ran the RT-PCR reads through MiXCR, one entry per CDR3 protein. The sample contains hundreds of thousands of distinct CDR3 sequences, approximately 14% of which appear only once. The V and J genes are TRBV7-2 and TRBJ2-1; the match to TRBD1 covers 10 bases. The TCR was taken from a human donor who was either an allogeneic HSCT recipient or a stem cell or donor lymphocyte infusion donor (not recorded which). It is not recorded whose cells these are; they may come from a transplant donor. Sequencing was performed on blood, either unsorted or a sorted T cell fraction (not recorded which). CDR3 sequence: CASSPGTGVDNEQFF. Here the CDR3 DNA reads TGTGCCAGCAGCCCGGGGACAGGGGTCGACAATGAGCAGTTCTTC.